These 25 T cell receptor beta chains came from one sample sequenced in a study of blood T cell repertoires in COVID-19. This table comes from immunoSEQ multiplex PCR, and its TCRdb copy is limited to in-frame clones, with some not included. The sample consists of a few hundred thousand clones, about 90% of them appearing once. The specimen sequenced was peripheral blood. Every receptor here comes from a woman aged 45-60 years who had recovered from COVID-19.

The chain couples TRBV6-4 to TRBJ2-6, with D possibly matching TRBD2 (6 bases). The germline V and J ends were trimmed by 6 bases and 0 bases, with 9 bases remaining between them. Germline values: CDR1 MRHNA, CDR2 SNTAGT. This CDR3 is built from 15 residues. The CDR3 is CASSPGSSGANVLTF. The CDR3 nucleotides are TGTGCCAGCAGCCCCGGGAGCTCTGGGGCCAACGTCCTGACTTTC.

This clone was detected only a few times. This rearrangement joins TRBV19 to TRBJ1-2; TRBD1 aligns across 7 bases. CDR3 length equals 15 residues. CDR1 and CDR2 (germline): LNHDA, SQIVND (reference sequence). V trimming: 4 bases; J trimming: 1 base; junction bases outside the gene matches: 6. The CDR3 sequence: CASSTRTGLNYGYTF. The CDR3 DNA follows: TGTGCCAGTAGTACCCGGACAGGACTTAACTATGGCTACACCTTC.

This clone has more than one count but fewer than ten. This sequence joins TRBV9 and TRBJ2-7; D possibly corresponds to TRBD1 (6 bases). The CDR3 sequence is 14 residues long. CDR1 SGDLS and CDR2 YYNGEE come from the germline V gene. Trimming removed 4 bases at V and 5 bases at J, with 16 bases between. This CDR3 reads CASSPSTGSHEQYF. CDR3 nucleotides: TGTGCCAGCAGCCCGAGCACAGGGTCGCACGAGCAGTACTTC.

The rearrangement joins TRBV7-8 to TRBJ2-7, with 11 bases lining up with TRBD2. V lost 5 bases and J lost 5; bases outside the gene matches: 8. The germline V gene encodes CDR1 SGHVS and CDR2 FQNEAQ. The CDR3 sequence is 15 residues long. CDR3 bases: TGTGCCAGCAGCCGAGCTAGCGGGAGGACCGACGAGCAGTACTTC. It specifies CASSRASGRTDEQYF.

The chain employs TRBV7-9 and TRBJ2-3; 7 bases map to TRBD2. The CDR3 has 14 amino acids. The junction had 7 bases not matched to a gene; V was cut back by 7 bases and J by 3 bases. Germline CDR1 and CDR2: SEHNR and FQNEAQ (reference sequence). CDR3 nucleotides: TGTGCCAGCACCCCCCGGGGAGGGACAGATACGCAGTATTTT. Protein: CASTPRGGTDTQYF.

CDR3 sequence reads: CASSSGTGPGELFF. CDR3 in DNA: TGTGCCAGCAGTTCCGGGACAGGTCCCGGGGAGCTGTTTTTT. The chain links TRBV27 to TRBJ2-2, with 8 bases aligning to TRBD1. The trim removed 4 bases at V and 6 bases at J, leaving 4 bases unmatched. Germline-derived CDR1 and CDR2 are MNHEY and SMNVEV (reference sequence). The CDR3 sequence is 14 residues long.

This clone was seen more than once but under ten times. The chain has TRBV27 and TRBJ1-3, with TRBD1 matching over 8 bases. The V and J ends lost 5 bases and 3 bases, in that order; junction bases with no gene match: 3. Germline V gene data show CDR1 as MNHEY and CDR2 as SMNVEV (reference sequence). The CDR3 has 14 amino acids. CDR3 loop: CASSVTGGGNTIYF. The CDR3 DNA sequence: TGTGCCAGCAGTGTAACAGGGGGTGGAAACACCATATATTTT.

J is TRBJ1-1 and V is TRBV9, with D uncertain. The CDR3 sequence is 14 residues long. Germline V gene lookup returns CDR1 SGDLS and CDR2 YYNGEE. The germline V and J ends were trimmed by 3 bases and 1 base, with 10 bases remaining between them. The chain's CDR3 is CASSAGRWNTEAFF. Written as DNA, the CDR3 is TGTGCCAGCAGCGCGGGGAGGTGGAACACTGAAGCTTTCTTT.

The V call is TRBV28, the J call TRBJ2-7; TRBD1 matches at 8 bases. Germline CDR1 reads MDHEN; CDR2 reads SYDVKM. V lost 3 bases and J lost 3; bases outside the gene matches: 7. This CDR3 has 15 amino acids. The chain's CDR3 is CASSFSTGGNYEQYF. In DNA, the CDR3 is TGTGCCAGCAGTTTCTCCACAGGGGGGAACTACGAGCAGTACTTC.

The chain recombines TRBV21-1 with TRBJ2-1; TRBD1, the table's D call, was not compared with the DNA. TRBV21-1 is an annotated pseudogene. The CDR3 runs to 15 residues. The CDR3 region is CASIVDRKNDNEQFF. For the CDR3, the DNA is TGTGCCAGCATCGTCGACAGGAAAAACGACAATGAGCAGTTCTTC.

V usage is TRBV24-1 and J usage is TRBJ1-2; tentatively, D is TRBD1 (6 bases). The CDR3 extends over 12 amino acids. Germline CDR1 reads KGHDR; CDR2 reads SFDVKD. V lost 7 bases to trimming and J lost 8 bases, with 13 bases between them. This CDR3 is CATSGGPYGYTF. CDR3 coding DNA: TGTGCCACCAGCGGGGGGCCATACGGCTACACCTTC.

The rearrangement joins TRBV10-3 to TRBJ2-7, with D perhaps TRBD1 (6 bases). This CDR3 is 14 amino acids long. V lost 6 bases, J lost 0 bases, and 12 bases lay in between. Germline V lookup: CDR1 ENHRY, CDR2 SYGVKD. CDR3 coding DNA: TGTGCCATCAGCGATTCGACAGGCTCCTACGAGCAGTACTTC. Its protein product is CAISDSTGSYEQYF.

This clone has more than one count but fewer than ten. The V gene is TRBV27, the J gene TRBJ2-1; TRBD2 agrees at 8 bases. CDR3 length: 17 amino acids. Germline CDR1 MNHEY, CDR2 SMNVEV (reference sequence). After removal of 5 bases from V and 1 base from J, the junction contained 10 bases not matched to a gene. For the CDR3, the DNA is TGTGCCAGCAGTCCCATCACTAGCGGACCTTCCTACAATGAGCAGTTCTTC. This sequence encodes CASSPITSGPSYNEQFF.

This chain connects TRBV7-9 to TRBJ1-4, with TRBD1 identical over 10 bases. V lost 8 bases to trimming and J lost 4 bases; unmatched junction nucleotides: 4. Per germline, CDR1 SEHNR and CDR2 FQNEAQ (reference sequence). The CDR3 has 14 residues. The CDR3 protein is CASAWDRGNEKLFF. DNA for the CDR3: TGTGCCAGCGCCTGGGACAGGGGTAATGAAAAACTGTTTTTT.

The chain couples TRBV6-1 to TRBJ1-2; 9 bases are shared with TRBD1. The J segment lost 4 bases and the V segment lost 2 bases, leaving 2 bases of the junction unmatched. Per germline, CDR1 MNHNS and CDR2 SASEGT. The CDR3 extends over 14 amino acids. CDR3 loop: CASSETGGSYGYTF. The CDR3 bases are TGTGCCAGCAGTGAAACAGGGGGCAGCTATGGCTACACCTTC.

V gene TRBV19 combines with J gene TRBJ1-2, with 7 bases that match TRBD1. The V gene end was trimmed by 7 bases and the J gene end by 3 bases; junction bases not matched to a gene: 11. The CDR3 spans 15 residues. Germline V CDR1 and CDR2: LNHDA, SQIVND (reference sequence). The CDR3 protein is CASTPATGLDYGYTF. The CDR3 DNA sequence: TGTGCCAGTACCCCCGCGACAGGGCTCGACTATGGCTACACCTTC.

The chain has TRBV6-5 and TRBJ1-2; weak D call: TRBD1 (5 bases). The CDR3 is 11 residues long. Germline loops: CDR1 MNHEY, CDR2 SVGAGI. The V and J ends lost 6 bases and 7 bases respectively, with 9 bases between them. The CDR3 DNA reads as TGTGCCAGCAGACTTCAGGGTGGCTACACCTTC. Protein sequence: CASRLQGGYTF.

The gene calls are TRBV11-3 and TRBJ1-2; D call uncertain. CDR1 SGHNT and CDR2 YENEEA come from the germline V gene. The V end lost 5 bases, the J end lost 4 bases, and 8 bases lay between the germline ends. CDR3 length: 12 residues. The CDR3 loop reads CASSQPGYGYTF. CDR3 bases: TGTGCCAGCAGCCAACCAGGCTATGGCTACACCTTC. Full variable domain (remainder filled in from reference TRBV11-3 and TRBJ1-2): EAGVVQSPRYKIIEKKQPVAFWCNPISGHNTLYWYLQNLGQGPELLIRYENEEAVDDSQLPKDRFSAERLKGVDSTLKIQPAELGDSAVYLCASSQPGYGYTFGSGTRLTVV.

The J gene is TRBJ1-4, the V gene TRBV5-1, with a possible D match to TRBD1 (5 bases). The CDR3 sequence is 14 residues long. Looked up from germline, CDR1 is SGHRS and CDR2 is YFSETQ. V lost 2 bases, J lost 6 bases, and 11 bases lay in between. CDR3 sequence: CASSLGRAHEKLFF. The DNA of the CDR3 is TGCGCCAGCAGCTTAGGCAGGGCACATGAAAAACTGTTTTTT.

The rearrangement uses TRBV5-4 and TRBJ2-5, with 7 bases matching TRBD1. Germline V gives CDR1 SGHNT, CDR2 YYREEE (reference sequence). V dropped 4 bases and J dropped 5; count of bases not matched to a gene: 8. The CDR3 covers 14 residues. CDR3 nucleotide sequence: TGTGCCAGCAGCGGTACAGGGGCTGGGGAGACCCAGTACTTC. This gives the protein CASSGTGAGETQYF.

J is TRBJ2-5 and V is TRBV6-5; D possibly corresponds to TRBD1 (6 bases). The CDR3 is 14 amino acids. Trimming removed 10 bases at V and 2 bases at J, with 17 bases between. Germline CDR1 is MNHEY and CDR2 is SVGAGI. The CDR3 DNA reads TGTGCCACCAAGACAGGACCCGTTCAAGAGACCCAGTACTTC. It specifies CATKTGPVQETQYF.

This clone was found once. This chain connects TRBV29-1 to TRBJ1-2; no clear D gene. Trimming left V 4 bases short and J 4 bases short, with 19 bases between. The germline V gene has CDR1 SQVTM and CDR2 ANQGSEA. The CDR3 runs to 15 residues. CDR3 nucleotide sequence: TGCAGCGTTGGGCAAGATTCGCGGGTGACCTATGGCTACACCTTC. It codes for CSVGQDSRVTYGYTF.

A note on this clone: The junction and the germline gene differ at one end; a read error may be behind it. The chain joins TRBV6-5 to TRBJ1-4; unclear D gene. CDR1 MNHEY and CDR2 SVGAGI come from the germline V gene. The CDR3 extends over 11 amino acids. CDR3 residues: CASSTPGVSIF. In DNA, the CDR3 is TGTGCCAGCAGTACCCCCGGGGTTAGTATTTTT.

This CDR3 reads CATSDPPPTDTQYF. As DNA, the CDR3 is TGTGCCACCAGTGATCCTCCTCCCACAGATACGCAGTATTTT. The rearrangement uses TRBV24-1 and TRBJ2-3, with no clear D. There are 14 residues in the CDR3. V gave up 3 bases and J gave up 2 bases, with 8 bases separating them. Germline V gives CDR1 KGHDR, CDR2 SFDVKD.

The chain employs TRBV19 and TRBJ2-7; 8 nucleotides match TRBD1. Germline V CDR1 and CDR2: LNHDA, SQIVND (reference sequence). V shed 5 bases and J 3 bases; nucleotides not matched to a gene: 3. CDR3 length: 13 residues. CDR3 DNA sequence: TGTGCCAGTAGTTCAGGGGGCGGCTACGAGCAGTACTTC. Protein sequence: CASSSGGGYEQYF.